The present T cell receptor (beta chain) was sequenced within a study of CD8+CD57+ T cells in acquired aplastic anemia. Turning to the study itself: Sorted cells (CD4+ and CD8+) yielded DNA amounts that averaged about 3.4 ug. The study obtained about 10 million reads on average for CD4+ cells from healthy donors. Findings and caveats of the study: In CD8+ cells, Simpson's diversity showed no significant difference between patients and controls. Researchers report that about 29 CD8+ CDR3 sequences appeared in both patients and controls.

It was genomic DNA that served as the template for profiling TCR beta VDJ and CDR3. TCRdb called the reads again in MiXCR, with one record for every CDR3 protein. The sample includes more than 100,000 distinct CDR3 sequences, around two fifths of them seen just once. This clonotype was counted between two and nine times. Its specificity is not known. The CDR3 runs 13 residues. Germline V gene data show CDR1 as LGHDT and CDR2 as YNNKEL (reference sequence). V was pared by 3 bases and J by 6 bases, with 8 bases between. The chain has TRBV3-1 and TRBJ2-2; the D is unclear. The source of this sequence is a human donor in good health, serving as a control. The sequenced material came from sorted CD4+, CD8+, or CD8+CD57+ T cells (not recorded which) from PBMCs. CDR3 sequence (DNA): TGTGCCAGCAGCCAGAAGAGCGCCGGGGAGCTGTTTTTT. It yields the protein CASSQKSAGELFF.